This TCR beta chain was captured by sequencing in a study of human T cells and chemical hapten exposure. This CDR3 is built from 16 residues. Trimming stripped 6 bases from V and 0 bases from J, with 15 bases between. CDR1 is KGHDR and CDR2 is SFDVKD in the germline V gene. Specified time point: patch test 2, 6 weeks after DPC sensitization. Treatment reported: therapeutic diphenylcyclopropenone sensitization with weekly scalp DPC. TCRdb called the RACE reads again in MiXCR, with one record for every CDR3 protein. Among approximately 89,000 distinct CDR3 sequences listed, 6.5% to 8.5% were seen once. This clonotype was counted at least ten times.

Material: whole blood, obtained in connection with sensitization to the hapten diphenylcyclopropenone (DPC). This TCR came from a woman between 25 and 40 years old with alopecia areata. Some clones in this sample may be carry-over from other donors' samples. V usage is TRBV24-1 and J usage is TRBJ2-3, with a weak D call TRBD1 (6 bases). The CDR3 is CATSQPGDSSTDTQYF. In nucleotides, the CDR3 is TGTGCCACCAGTCAACCAGGGGATAGTAGCACAGATACGCAGTATTTT.